The clone carrying this T cell receptor beta chain was counted ten times or more. Its antigen is unknown. The data were taken from a study of human T cells and chemical hapten exposure. Findings and caveats of the study: Alopecia in all donors means immunity may differ from healthy individuals. Counts of expanded TCRs at PT1 were positively correlated with patch test score.

TCRdb reprocessed the RACE reads via MiXCR and lists one record per CDR3 protein. The sample holds 90,000 or so distinct CDR3 sequences; about 10% are singletons and the top ten take 2% to 2.5%. Time point indicated: patch test 1, 2 weeks after DPC sensitization. Treatment noted: therapeutic diphenylcyclopropenone sensitization with weekly scalp DPC. The sequence derives from a man in his forties or fifties with alopecia areata. Some clones in this sample may be carry-over from other donors' samples. The sequencing here drew on whole blood, taken in connection with sensitization to the hapten diphenylcyclopropenone (DPC).

In DNA form, the CDR3 reads TGTGCCAGCAGCTTGGAAGGGATGACGAGAGGGGCTTTCTTT. Translation gives CASSLEGMTRGAFF. The rearrangement joins TRBV5-6 to TRBJ1-1; D is undetermined. This CDR3 contains 14 residues. V dropped 0 bases and J dropped 11 bases, with 17 bases sitting between them. Looked up from germline, CDR1 is SGHDT and CDR2 is YYEEEE.